This entry lists 9 T cell receptor beta chains sequenced from one sample in a study of PD-1 blockade in classical Hodgkin lymphoma. Some clones are missing from TCRdb's copy, which holds only in-frame ones; the method was immunoSEQ multiplex PCR. The data show around 99,000 clones, roughly 81% seen once. Each and every patient relapsed after autologous stem cell transplantation, and patients got differing brentuximab vedotin exposure. The starting material was peripheral blood mononuclear cells (PBMCs), obtained before the second cycle of nivolumab. These receptors were obtained from a human donor with classical Hodgkin lymphoma.

The chain joins TRBV6-6 to TRBJ2-1; 9 positions match TRBD1. Germline lookup yields CDR1 MNHNY and CDR2 SVGAGI (reference sequence). The CDR3 runs 16 residues. After removal of 5 bases from V and 8 bases from J, the junction contained 13 bases not matched to a gene. CDR3 nucleotide sequence: TGTGCCAGCAGTCGATCCCGGGACAGGGACGTATATGAGCAGTTCTTC. Encoded protein: CASSRSRDRDVYEQFF.

Here the CDR3 reads CASSEAGNTEAFF. The CDR3 DNA reads TGTGCCAGCAGTGAAGCAGGGAACACTGAAGCTTTCTTT. V is TRBV25-1 and J is TRBJ1-1; no clear D. Trimming cost V 2 bases and J 1 base, with 5 bases left between them. The CDR3 is made up of 13 amino acids. Germline values: CDR1 MGHDK, CDR2 SYGVNS. Complete variable domain (other parts from reference TRBV25-1 and TRBJ1-1): EADIYQTPRYLVIGTGKKITLECSQTMGHDKMYWYQQDPGMELHLIHYSYGVNSTEKGDLSSESTVSRIRTEHFPLTLESARPSHTSQYLCASSEAGNTEAFFGQGTRLTVV.

The gene calls are TRBV29-1 and TRBJ2-1; no clear D. Germline V CDR1 and CDR2: SQVTM, ANQGSEA. This CDR3 has 12 amino acids. V was trimmed by 4 bases and J by 0 bases, leaving 4 bases between them. CDR3 nucleotide sequence: TGCAGCGTTGGGGGCTCCTACAATGAGCAGTTCTTC. It translates to CSVGGSYNEQFF.

This chain joins TRBV7-9 and TRBJ2-2; 9 nucleotides line up with TRBD2. CDR1 is SEHNR and CDR2 is FQNEAQ in the germline V gene (reference sequence). The CDR3 runs to 16 residues. Germline trimming cut 4 bases from V and 6 bases from J; bases unmatched to any gene: 9. CDR3 in amino acids: CASSSLAGSVAGELFF. CDR3 bases: TGTGCCAGCAGCTCCCTAGCGGGATCGGTAGCCGGGGAGCTGTTTTTT.

This chain uses TRBV6-4 with TRBJ2-2, with D perhaps assigned TRBD1 or TRBD2 (5 bases each). The CDR3 runs 15 residues. The germline V gene encodes CDR1 MRHNA and CDR2 SNTAGT. Trimming shortened V by 3 bases and J by 3 bases, and 11 bases separated the two germline ends. The CDR3, as DNA: TGTGCCAGCAGTGAAAGGGGAGTATACACCGGGGAGCTGTTTTTT. Translating it yields CASSERGVYTGELFF.

The V gene is TRBV29-1, the J gene TRBJ1-2; D is perhaps TRBD1 (5 bases). With 7 bases removed from V and 7 bases from J, the gap between germline ends came to 16 bases. The CDR3 sequence is 12 residues long. Germline lookup yields CDR1 SQVTM and CDR2 ANQGSEA. The CDR3 DNA reads as TGCAGCGCCGGGGACCGTGGTGGTGGCTACACCTTC. Translated: CSAGDRGGGYTF.

The rearrangement uses TRBV7-8 and TRBJ1-1; D is ambiguous. Germline V gene sequence: CDR1 SGHVS, CDR2 FQNEAQ. The length of the CDR3 is 14 residues. Deletions cut 1 base from V and 1 base from J, with 7 bases between. The CDR3 DNA reads as TGTGCCAGCAGCTTAGTTCCGGGGAACACTGAAGCTTTCTTT. Translation: CASSLVPGNTEAFF.

This clone showed up just once. This chain joins TRBV5-1 and TRBJ2-3, with D unclear. The germline V gene encodes CDR1 SGHRS and CDR2 YFSETQ. V dropped 0 bases and J dropped 2 bases, with 10 bases sitting between them. The CDR3 totals 15 residues. CDR3 DNA: TGCGCCAGCAGCTTGGATTCGAGTTCCACAGATACGCAGTATTTT. Amino acids: CASSLDSSSTDTQYF.

J is TRBJ2-7 and V is TRBV7-8, with 7 positions matching TRBD2. CDR1 and CDR2 from the germline V gene are SGHVS and FQNEAQ. Trimming removed 1 base from V and 11 bases from J; junction bases left unmatched: 8. The CDR3 length is 13 residues. CDR3 nucleotide sequence: TGTGCCAGCAGCTTAGAGCCCCAGCGGGAAAAGTACTTC. Translation: CASSLEPQREKYF.